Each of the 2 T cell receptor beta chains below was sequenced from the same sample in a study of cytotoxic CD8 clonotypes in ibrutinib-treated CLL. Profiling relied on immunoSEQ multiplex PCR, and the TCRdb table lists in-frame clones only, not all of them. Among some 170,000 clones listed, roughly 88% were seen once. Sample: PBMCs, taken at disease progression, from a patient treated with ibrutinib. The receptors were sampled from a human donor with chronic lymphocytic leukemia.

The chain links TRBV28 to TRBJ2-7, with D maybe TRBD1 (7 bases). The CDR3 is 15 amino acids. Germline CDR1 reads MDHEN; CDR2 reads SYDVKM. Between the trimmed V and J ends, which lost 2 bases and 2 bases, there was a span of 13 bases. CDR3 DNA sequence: TGTGCCAGCAGTTTAGAGGGCAGGGGGGCCTACGAGCAGTACTTC. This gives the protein CASSLEGRGAYEQYF.

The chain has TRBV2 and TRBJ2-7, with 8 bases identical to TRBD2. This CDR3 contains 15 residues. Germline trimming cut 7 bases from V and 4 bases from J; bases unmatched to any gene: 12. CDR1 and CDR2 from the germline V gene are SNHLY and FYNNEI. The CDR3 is CASNERSSGSYEQYF. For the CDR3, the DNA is TGTGCCAGCAACGAAAGGTCCAGCGGGAGTTACGAGCAGTACTTC.